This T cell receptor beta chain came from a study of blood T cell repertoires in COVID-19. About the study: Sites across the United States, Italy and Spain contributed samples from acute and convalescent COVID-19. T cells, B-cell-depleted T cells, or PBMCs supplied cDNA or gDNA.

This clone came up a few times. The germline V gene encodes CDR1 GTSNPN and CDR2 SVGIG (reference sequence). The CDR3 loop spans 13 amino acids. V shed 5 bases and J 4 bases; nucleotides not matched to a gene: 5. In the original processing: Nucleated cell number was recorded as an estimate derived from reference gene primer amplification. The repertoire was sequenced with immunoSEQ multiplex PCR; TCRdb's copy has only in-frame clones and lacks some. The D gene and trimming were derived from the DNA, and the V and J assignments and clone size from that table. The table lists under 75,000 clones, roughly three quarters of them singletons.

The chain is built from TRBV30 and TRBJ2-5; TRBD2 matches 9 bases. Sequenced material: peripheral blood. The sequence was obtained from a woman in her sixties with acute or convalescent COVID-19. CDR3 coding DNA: TGTGCCTGGGGAATAGCGGGGGCAGAGACCCAGTACTTC. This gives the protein CAWGIAGAETQYF.